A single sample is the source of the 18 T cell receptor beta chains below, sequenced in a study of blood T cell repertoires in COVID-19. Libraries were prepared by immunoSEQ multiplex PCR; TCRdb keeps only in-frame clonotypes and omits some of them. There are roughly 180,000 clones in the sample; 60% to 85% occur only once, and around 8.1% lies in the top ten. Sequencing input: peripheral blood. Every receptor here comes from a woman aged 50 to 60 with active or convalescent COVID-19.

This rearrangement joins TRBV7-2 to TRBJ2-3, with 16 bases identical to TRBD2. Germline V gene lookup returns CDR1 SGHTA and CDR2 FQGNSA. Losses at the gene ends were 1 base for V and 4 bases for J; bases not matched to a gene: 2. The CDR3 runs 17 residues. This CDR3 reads CASSLEGTSGRADTQYF. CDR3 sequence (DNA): TGTGCCAGCAGCTTAGAGGGGACTAGCGGGAGGGCAGATACGCAGTATTTT. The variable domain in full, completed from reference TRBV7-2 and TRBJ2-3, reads GAGVSQSPSNKVTEKGKDVELRCDPISGHTALYWYRQSLGQGLEFLIYFQGNSAPDKSGLPSDRFSAERTGGSVSTLTIQRTQQEDSAVYLCASSLEGTSGRADTQYFGPGTRLTVL.

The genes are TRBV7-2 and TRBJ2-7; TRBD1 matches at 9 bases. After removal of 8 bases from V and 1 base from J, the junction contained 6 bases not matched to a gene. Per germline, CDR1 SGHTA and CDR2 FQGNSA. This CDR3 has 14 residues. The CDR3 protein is CASSDRGASYEQYF. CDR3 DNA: TGTGCCAGCTCTGACAGGGGGGCGTCCTACGAGCAGTACTTC.

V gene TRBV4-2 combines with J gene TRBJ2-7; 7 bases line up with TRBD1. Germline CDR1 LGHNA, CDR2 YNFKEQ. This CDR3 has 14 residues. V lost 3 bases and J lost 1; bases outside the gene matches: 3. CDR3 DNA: TGTGCCAGCAGCCATCAGACAGGGTCCTACGAGCAGTACTTC. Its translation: CASSHQTGSYEQYF.

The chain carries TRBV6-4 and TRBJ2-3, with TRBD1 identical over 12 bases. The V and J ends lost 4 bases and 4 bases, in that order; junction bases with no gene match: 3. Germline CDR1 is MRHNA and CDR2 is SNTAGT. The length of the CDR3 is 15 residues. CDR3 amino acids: CASSVGTGGSDTQYF. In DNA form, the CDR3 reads TGTGCCAGCAGTGTTGGGACAGGGGGCTCAGATACGCAGTATTTT.

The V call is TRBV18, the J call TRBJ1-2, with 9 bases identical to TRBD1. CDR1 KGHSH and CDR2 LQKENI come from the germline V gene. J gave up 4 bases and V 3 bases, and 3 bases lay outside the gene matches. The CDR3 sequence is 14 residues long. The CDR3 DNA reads TGTGCCAGCTCACCGGGACAGGGTGGCTATGGCTACACCTTC. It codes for CASSPGQGGYGYTF.

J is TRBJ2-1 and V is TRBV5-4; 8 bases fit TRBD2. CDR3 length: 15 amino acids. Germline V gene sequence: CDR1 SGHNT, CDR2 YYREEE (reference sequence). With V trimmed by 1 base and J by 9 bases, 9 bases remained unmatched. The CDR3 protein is CASSLSAGGRSEQFF. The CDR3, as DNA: TGTGCCAGCAGCTTGTCGGCGGGGGGTCGCAGTGAGCAGTTCTTC. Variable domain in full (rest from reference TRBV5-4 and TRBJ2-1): ETGVTQSPTHLIKTRGQQVTLRCSSQSGHNTVSWYQQALGQGPQFIFQYYREEENGRGNFPPRFSGLQFPNYSSELNVNALELDDSALYLCASSLSAGGRSEQFFGPGTRLTVL.

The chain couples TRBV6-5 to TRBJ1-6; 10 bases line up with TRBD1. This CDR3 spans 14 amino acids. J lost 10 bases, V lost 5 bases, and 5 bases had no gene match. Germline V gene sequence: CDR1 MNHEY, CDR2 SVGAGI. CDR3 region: CASSPGTGESPLHF. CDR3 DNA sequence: TGTGCCAGCAGTCCCGGGACAGGGGAATCACCCCTCCACTTT.

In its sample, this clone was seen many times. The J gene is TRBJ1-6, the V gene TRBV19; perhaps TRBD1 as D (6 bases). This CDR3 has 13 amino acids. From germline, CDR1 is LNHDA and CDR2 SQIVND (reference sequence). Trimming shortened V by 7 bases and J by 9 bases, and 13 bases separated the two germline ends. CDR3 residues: CASTEGGTSPLHF. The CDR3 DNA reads TGTGCCAGTACCGAGGGGGGGACTTCACCCCTCCACTTT.

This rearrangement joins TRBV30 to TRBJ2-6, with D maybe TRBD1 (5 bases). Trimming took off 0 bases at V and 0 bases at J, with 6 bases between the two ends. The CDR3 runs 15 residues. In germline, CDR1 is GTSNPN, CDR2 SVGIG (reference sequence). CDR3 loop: CAWSVGASGANVLTF. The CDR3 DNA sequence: TGTGCCTGGAGTGTTGGGGCCTCTGGGGCCAACGTCCTGACTTTC.

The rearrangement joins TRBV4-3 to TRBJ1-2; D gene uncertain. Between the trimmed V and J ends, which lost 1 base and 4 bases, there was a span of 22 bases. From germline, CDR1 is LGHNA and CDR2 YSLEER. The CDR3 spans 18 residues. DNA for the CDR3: TGCGCCAGCAGCCAAGTAAGTGCTCTGGTCAGGCGGGCCTATGGCTACACCTTC. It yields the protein CASSQVSALVRRAYGYTF.

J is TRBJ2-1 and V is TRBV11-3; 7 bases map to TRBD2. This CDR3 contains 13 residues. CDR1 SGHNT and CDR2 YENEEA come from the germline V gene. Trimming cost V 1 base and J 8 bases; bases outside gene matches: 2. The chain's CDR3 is CASSLAGGHEQFF. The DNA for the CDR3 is TGTGCCAGCAGCTTAGCGGGAGGTCATGAGCAGTTCTTC.

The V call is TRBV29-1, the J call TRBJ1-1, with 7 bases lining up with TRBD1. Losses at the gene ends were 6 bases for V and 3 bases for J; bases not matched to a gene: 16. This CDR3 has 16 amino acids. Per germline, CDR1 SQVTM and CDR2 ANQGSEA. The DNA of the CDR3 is TGCAGCGTCCCAACGGGACAGTCAACTCCTTACACTGAAGCTTTCTTT. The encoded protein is CSVPTGQSTPYTEAFF.

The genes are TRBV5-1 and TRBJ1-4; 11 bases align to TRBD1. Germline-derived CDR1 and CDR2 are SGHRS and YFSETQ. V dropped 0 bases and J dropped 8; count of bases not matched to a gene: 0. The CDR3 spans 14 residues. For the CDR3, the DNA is TGCGCCAGCAGCTTGGGGACAGGGGGCGAAAAACTGTTTTTT. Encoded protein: CASSLGTGGEKLFF.

The CDR3 DNA reads TGTGCCAGCAGCCCTGGGGGGAAGTACAGGGGCCAGTACTTC. Translation gives CASSPGGKYRGQYF. The chain has TRBV6-9 and TRBJ2-7; D is possibly TRBD1 (7 bases). Germline values: CDR1 MNHGY, CDR2 SVAAGI. The CDR3 runs 14 residues. With 6 bases removed from V and 10 bases from J, the gap between germline ends came to 22 bases.

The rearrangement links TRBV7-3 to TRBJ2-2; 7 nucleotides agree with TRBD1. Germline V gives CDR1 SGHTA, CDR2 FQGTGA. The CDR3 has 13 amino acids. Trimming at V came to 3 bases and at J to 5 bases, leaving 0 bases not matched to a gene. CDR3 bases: TGTGCCAGCAGCTTGACAGGGACCGGGGAGCTGTTTTTT. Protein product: CASSLTGTGELFF. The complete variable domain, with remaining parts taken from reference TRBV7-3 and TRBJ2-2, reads GAGVSQTPSNKVTEKGKYVELRCDPISGHTALYWYRQSLGQGPEFLIYFQGTGAADDSGLPNDRFFAVRPEGSVSTLKIQRTERGDSAVYLCASSLTGTGELFFGEGSRLTVL.

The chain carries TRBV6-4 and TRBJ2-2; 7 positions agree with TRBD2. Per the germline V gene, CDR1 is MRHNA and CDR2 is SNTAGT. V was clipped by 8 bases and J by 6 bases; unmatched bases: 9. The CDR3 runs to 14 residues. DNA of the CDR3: TGTGCCAGCTCGAGGGAGGGCGGCGCCGGGGAGCTGTTTTTT. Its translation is CASSREGGAGELFF.

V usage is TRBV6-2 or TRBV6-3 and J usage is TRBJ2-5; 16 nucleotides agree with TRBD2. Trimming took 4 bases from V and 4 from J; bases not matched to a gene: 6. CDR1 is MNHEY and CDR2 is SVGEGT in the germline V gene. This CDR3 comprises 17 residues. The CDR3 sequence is CASSSGTSGGAVETQYF. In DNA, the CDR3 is TGTGCCAGCAGTTCCGGGACTAGCGGGGGGGCGGTAGAGACCCAGTACTTC.

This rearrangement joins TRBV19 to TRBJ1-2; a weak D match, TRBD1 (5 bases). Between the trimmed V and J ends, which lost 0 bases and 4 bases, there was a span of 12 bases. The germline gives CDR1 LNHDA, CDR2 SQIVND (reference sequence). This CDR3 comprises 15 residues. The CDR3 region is CASSIDHRPSYGYTF. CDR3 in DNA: TGTGCCAGTAGTATAGATCACAGGCCCAGCTATGGCTACACCTTC.